The next 9 T cell receptor beta chains were all read from a single sample in a study of CD8+ T cells in alopecia areata. This sample's treatment: oral pan-JAK inhibitor, 5-10 mg twice daily. RNA was isolated and reverse transcribed to cDNA, the sequencing template. Assay used: immunoSEQ multiplex PCR; TCRdb lists only in-frame clones, some missing. The sample comprises about 210,000 clones, around 57% of which are singletons, and 1.6% rests with the top ten. The sample was CD4+ T cells sorted from blood, taken at week 4, from a patient treated with tofacitinib. The receptors shown here come from a human donor with alopecia areata.

The J gene is TRBJ2-1, the V gene TRBV15; 11 bases fit TRBD2. Per the germline V gene, CDR1 is LNHNV and CDR2 is YYDKDF (reference sequence). J gave up 7 bases and V 5 bases, and 10 bases lay outside the gene matches. The CDR3 is 16 residues long. The DNA of the CDR3 is TGTGCCACCAGCTGGGTAGCGGGGGGGCCTGATAATGAGCAGTTCTTC. Protein: CATSWVAGGPDNEQFF.

The genes are TRBV4-3 and TRBJ2-5; D assignment may be TRBD1 or TRBD2 (5 bases each). Trimming took 4 bases from V and 2 from J, leaving 11 bases between them. From germline, CDR1 is LGHNA and CDR2 YSLEER. The CDR3 is 14 residues long. For the CDR3, the DNA is TGCGCCAGCAGCCCGGGGCCGATGCAAGAGACCCAGTACTTC. Protein: CASSPGPMQETQYF.

The chain joins TRBV5-1 to TRBJ2-3; TRBD1 aligns across 7 bases. The CDR3 is 15 amino acids. Per germline, CDR1 SGHRS and CDR2 YFSETQ. J lost 0 bases, V lost 4 bases, and 5 bases had no gene match. The CDR3: CASSPGQLSTDTQYF. DNA of the CDR3: TGCGCCAGCAGCCCGGGACAGCTTAGCACAGATACGCAGTATTTT.

CDR3 in amino acids: CASSELVSSYNEQFF. The CDR3 DNA reads as TGTGCCAGCAGTGAATTGGTGAGCTCCTACAATGAGCAGTTCTTC. The chain couples TRBV25-1 to TRBJ2-1; the D is unclear. The CDR3 is 15 residues long. V lost 1 base, J lost 0 bases, and 7 bases lay in between. Germline V gene sequence: CDR1 MGHDK, CDR2 SYGVNS.

The gene calls are TRBV6-6 and TRBJ2-3; 8 bases map to TRBD2. Germline V gene lookup returns CDR1 MNHNY and CDR2 SVGAGI (reference sequence). V was pared by 8 bases and J by 2 bases, with 9 bases of the junction left unmatched. The CDR3 contains 15 residues. In DNA, the CDR3 is TGTGCCAGCCGCTTTGCGGGGGGCATCACAGATACGCAGTATTTT. Translating it yields CASRFAGGITDTQYF.

This clone has more than one count but fewer than ten. The chain recombines TRBV30 with TRBJ2-5; 8 nucleotides match TRBD2. The CDR3 has 14 residues. Germline V gene lookup returns CDR1 GTSNPN and CDR2 SVGIG (reference sequence). With V trimmed by 4 bases and J by 9 bases, 13 bases remained unmatched. This CDR3 reads CAWTGGGPARAQYF. The CDR3 nucleotides are TGTGCCTGGACAGGCGGGGGGCCGGCCAGGGCCCAGTACTTC.

The genes are TRBV6-6 and TRBJ2-5; 9 bases align to TRBD1. CDR3 length equals 15 residues. The ends lost 5 bases at V and 5 bases at J; junction bases unmatched: 9. Germline values: CDR1 MNHNY, CDR2 SVGAGI (reference sequence). In DNA, the CDR3 is TGTGCCAGCAGTCCATCGGGACAGGGTTTGGAGACCCAGTACTTC. It translates to CASSPSGQGLETQYF.

The chain carries TRBV29-1 and TRBJ1-1, with 7 bases matching TRBD1. Germline CDR1 SQVTM, CDR2 ANQGSEA. The CDR3 extends over 14 amino acids. V trimming: 6 bases; J trimming: 1 base; junction bases outside the gene matches: 8. The CDR3 sequence: CSVRPDRTNTEAFF. CDR3 DNA sequence: TGCAGCGTCCGCCCGGACAGGACGAACACTGAAGCTTTCTTT.

This chain uses TRBV30 with TRBJ2-7; no definite D call. Trimming took 5 bases from V and 9 from J, leaving 11 bases between them. Germline V CDR1 and CDR2: GTSNPN, SVGIG (reference sequence). This CDR3 has 10 amino acids. In DNA form, the CDR3 reads TGTGCCTGGGGTTTTCGTGTGCAGTACTTC. As protein: CAWGFRVQYF.